This record covers a single TCR beta chain. Trimming pared 5 bases from V and 0 bases from J, leaving 14 bases between. CDR3 length: 16 amino acids. Looked up from germline, CDR1 is SGHTA and CDR2 is FQGNSA. Profiling relied on immunoSEQ multiplex PCR, and the TCRdb table lists in-frame clones only, not all of them. The data show some 300,000 clones, with about nine tenths seen just once and less than 3.5% held by the top ten. This sample was taken from a study of blood T cell repertoires in COVID-19. The chain couples TRBV7-2 to TRBJ1-3, with a possible D match to TRBD1 (6 bases). The sample comprised PBMCs or T cells enriched from blood (not recorded which). The sequence was collected from a woman aged 45-65 years who had been exposed to COVID-19. This CDR3 is CASSTRTADSGNTIYF. As DNA, the CDR3 is TGTGCCAGCAGCACCCGGACAGCTGACTCTGGAAACACCATATATTTT.